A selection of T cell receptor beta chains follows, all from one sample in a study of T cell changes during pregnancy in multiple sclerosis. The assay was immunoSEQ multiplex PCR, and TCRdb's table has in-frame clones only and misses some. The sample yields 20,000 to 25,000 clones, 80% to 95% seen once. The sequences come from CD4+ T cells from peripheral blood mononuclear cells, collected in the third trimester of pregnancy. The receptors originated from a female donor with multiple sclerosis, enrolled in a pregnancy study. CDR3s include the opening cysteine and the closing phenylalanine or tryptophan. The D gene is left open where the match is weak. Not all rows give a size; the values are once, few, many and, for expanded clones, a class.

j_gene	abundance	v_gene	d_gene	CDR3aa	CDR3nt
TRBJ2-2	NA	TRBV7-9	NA	CASSVGLSANTGELFF	TGTGCCAGCAGCGTAGGACTTTCCGCGAACACCGGGGAGCTGTTTTTT
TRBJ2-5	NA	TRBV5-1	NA	CASSLFSQAQETQYF	TGCGCCAGCAGCTTGTTCAGCCAGGCACAAGAGACCCAGTACTTC
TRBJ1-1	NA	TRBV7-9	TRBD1	CASRQLGQGGMNTEAFF	TGTGCCAGCAGACAATTAGGACAGGGGGGGATGAACACTGAAGCTTTCTTT
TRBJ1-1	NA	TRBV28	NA	CASTSPHGRLNTEAFF	TGTGCCAGCACCTCCCCCCACGGCAGGCTGAACACTGAAGCTTTCTTT
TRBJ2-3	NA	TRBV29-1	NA	CSSGDTSATAQYF	TGCAGCTCTGGGGACACTTCGGCGACGGCGCAGTATTTT
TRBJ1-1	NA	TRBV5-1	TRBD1	CASSYGPGTVLNTEAFF	TGCGCCAGCAGCTATGGTCCCGGGACAGTTTTGAACACTGAAGCTTTCTTT
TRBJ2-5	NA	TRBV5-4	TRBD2	CASSLRQRGGVTQYF	TGTGCCAGCAGCTTGAGGCAGCGGGGGGGGGTGACCCAGTACTTC
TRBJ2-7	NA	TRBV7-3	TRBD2	CASSPGTSGYEQYF	TGTGCCAGCAGCCCGGGGACTAGCGGGTACGAGCAGTACTTC
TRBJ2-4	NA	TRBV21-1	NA	CASSKVRLGNIQYF	TGTGCCAGCAGCAAGGTGCGTCTAGGAAACATTCAGTACTTC
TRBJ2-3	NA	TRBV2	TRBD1	CASSARTGTDTQYF	TGTGCCAGCAGTGCTCGGACAGGGACAGATACGCAGTATTTT
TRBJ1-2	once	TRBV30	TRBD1	CAWVTGTGYGYTF	TGTGCCTGGGTTACCGGGACAGGGTATGGCTACACCTTC
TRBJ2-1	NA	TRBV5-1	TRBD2	CASRPREKYNEQFF	TGCGCCAGCAGGCCGCGGGAGAAATACAATGAGCAGTTCTTC
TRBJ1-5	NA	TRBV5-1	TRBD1	CASSLGRGNQPQHF	TGCGCCAGCAGCTTGGGCAGGGGGAATCAGCCCCAGCATTTT
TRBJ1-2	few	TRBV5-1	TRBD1	CASSLGPGTGNYNYGYTF	TGCGCCAGCAGCTTGGGTCCCGGGACAGGGAACTATAACTATGGCTACACCTTC
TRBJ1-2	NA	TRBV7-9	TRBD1	CASSPQLGQGGYGYTF	TGTGCCAGCAGCCCTCAACTCGGACAGGGGGGCTATGGCTACACCTTC
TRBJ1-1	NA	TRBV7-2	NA	CASSRNREPTEAFF	TGTGCCAGCAGCCGGAACAGGGAGCCCACTGAAGCTTTCTTT
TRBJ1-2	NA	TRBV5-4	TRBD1	CASSPPPGTAYGYTF	TGTGCCAGCAGCCCTCCTCCCGGGACAGCCTATGGCTACACCTTC
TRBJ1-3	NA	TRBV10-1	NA	CASSDSRDSGNTIYF	TGCGCCAGCAGTGATTCCCGGGACTCTGGAAACACCATATATTTT
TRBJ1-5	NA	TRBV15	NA	CATSRGAGEGNQPQHF	TGTGCCACCAGCAGGGGTGCTGGGGAGGGCAATCAGCCCCAGCATTTT
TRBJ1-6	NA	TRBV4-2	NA	CASSGGTANSPLHF	TGTGCCAGCAGCGGCGGGACCGCGAATTCACCCCTCCACTTT
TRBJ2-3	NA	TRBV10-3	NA	CAISESPHPNTQYF	TGTGCCATCAGTGAGTCCCCCCACCCTAATACGCAGTATTTT
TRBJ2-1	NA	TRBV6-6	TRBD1	CASSLTGSAYNEQFF	TGTGCCAGCAGTTTGACAGGGTCGGCCTACAATGAGCAGTTCTTC
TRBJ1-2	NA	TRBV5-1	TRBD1	CASRSGTGLTAYGYTF	TGCGCCAGCAGAAGTGGGACAGGGCTTACTGCCTATGGCTACACCTTC
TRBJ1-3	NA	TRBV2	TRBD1	CASSETGAGTIYF	TGTGCCAGCAGTGAGACAGGGGCCGGCACCATATATTTT
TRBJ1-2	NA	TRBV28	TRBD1	CASNVGTALPTGYTF	TGTGCCAGCAACGTTGGGACAGCCTTGCCGACAGGCTACACCTTC
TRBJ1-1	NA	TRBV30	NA	CARAGALEAFF	TGTGCCAGGGCGGGGGCCCTTGAAGCTTTCTTT
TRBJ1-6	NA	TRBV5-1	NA	CASSMAQGYSYNSPLHF	TGCGCCAGCAGCATGGCACAGGGCTACTCCTATAATTCACCCCTCCACTTT
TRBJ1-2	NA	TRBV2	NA	CASSVGSLYGYTF	TGTGCCAGCAGTGTGGGCAGCCTCTATGGCTACACCTTC
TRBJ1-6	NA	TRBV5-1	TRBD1	CASSPSLGQGDSPLHF	TGCGCCAGCAGCCCGTCCCTGGGACAGGGGGACTCACCCCTCCACTTT
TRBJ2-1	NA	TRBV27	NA	CASSFRDFESEQFF	TGTGCCAGCAGTTTTAGAGATTTCGAGAGTGAGCAGTTCTTC
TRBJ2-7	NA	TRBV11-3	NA	CASSHRQWGSYEQYF	TGTGCCAGCAGCCATCGACAGTGGGGCTCCTACGAGCAGTACTTC
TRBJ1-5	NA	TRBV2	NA	CASSERSGNQPQHF	TGTGCCAGCAGTGAACGGTCAGGGAATCAGCCCCAGCATTTT
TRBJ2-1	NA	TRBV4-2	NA	CASSQDEGLNYNEQFF	TGTGCCAGCAGCCAAGATGAGGGACTCAATTACAATGAGCAGTTCTTC
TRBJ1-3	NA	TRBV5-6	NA	CASSFGWASGNTIYF	TGTGCCAGCAGCTTCGGCTGGGCTTCTGGAAACACCATATATTTT
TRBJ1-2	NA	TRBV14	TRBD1	CASSPRQGDGYTF	TGTGCCAGCAGCCCCCGACAGGGGGATGGCTACACCTTC
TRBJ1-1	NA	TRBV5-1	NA	CASSYDTNTVGAFF	TGCGCCAGCAGCTACGATACAAACACCGTTGGAGCTTTCTTT
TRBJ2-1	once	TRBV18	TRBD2	CASSRAGGPNEQFF	TGTGCCAGCTCACGAGCGGGGGGGCCCAATGAGCAGTTCTTC
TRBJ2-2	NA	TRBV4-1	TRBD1	CASSQGQGATGELFF	TGCGCCAGCAGCCAAGGGCAGGGGGCAACCGGGGAGCTGTTTTTT
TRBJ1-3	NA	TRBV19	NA	CASSIDLGNTIYF	TGTGCCAGTAGTATAGACCTTGGAAACACCATATATTTT
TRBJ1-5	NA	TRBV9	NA	CASSVDGLAGQPQHF	TGTGCCAGCAGCGTAGATGGACTCGCGGGTCAGCCCCAGCATTTT
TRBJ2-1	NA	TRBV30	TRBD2	CAWSAPPGLAGGEQFF	TGTGCCTGGAGTGCCCCGCCGGGACTAGCGGGGGGTGAGCAGTTCTTC
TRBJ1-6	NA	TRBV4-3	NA	CASSQDPPSGEGGSPLHF	TGCGCCAGCAGCCAAGATCCGCCTAGTGGGGAAGGAGGGTCACCCCTCCACTTT
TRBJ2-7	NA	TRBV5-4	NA	CASSLGADAGEQYF	TGTGCCAGCAGCCTAGGGGCAGACGCAGGGGAGCAGTACTTC
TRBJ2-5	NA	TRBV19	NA	CASRTGWGGGETQYF	TGTGCCAGTAGGACCGGCTGGGGCGGTGGGGAGACCCAGTACTTC
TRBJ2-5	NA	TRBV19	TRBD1	CASSSTGGETQYF	TGTGCCAGTAGTAGTACAGGGGGTGAGACCCAGTACTTC
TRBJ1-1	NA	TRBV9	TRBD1	CASSSRGDRLNTEAFF	TGTGCCAGCTCCTCCCGGGGGGACAGGTTGAACACTGAAGCTTTCTTT
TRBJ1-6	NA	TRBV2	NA	CASSNQGNSPLHF	TGTGCTAGCAGTAACCAGGGTAATTCACCCCTCCACTTT
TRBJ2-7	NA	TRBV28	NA	CASSLGRAYEQYF	TGTGCCAGCAGTTTAGGCAGGGCCTACGAGCAGTACTTC
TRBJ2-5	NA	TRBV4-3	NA	CASSQEWQAQETQYF	TGCGCCAGCAGCCAAGAATGGCAGGCACAAGAGACCCAGTACTTC